This passage covers 14 T cell receptor beta chains from one sample sequenced in a study of T cells in Graves' hyperthyroidism and ophthalmopathy. Amplification yielded TCR beta CDR3 regions, with RNA transcripts as the source. The HTBI primer set served for first-round RT-PCR of the TCR CDR3. One entry per CDR3 protein, called by TCRdb with MiXCR from the multiplex PCR reads. The table lists fewer than 550,000 distinct CDR3 sequences, around 16% of them singletons. Input material: blood. The receptors originated from a young woman with Graves' hyperthyroidism.

This clonotype was observed many times. The chain has TRBV27 and TRBJ1-5; 9 bases align to TRBD1. Germline lookup yields CDR1 MNHEY and CDR2 SMNVEV (reference sequence). V lost 5 bases, J lost 3 bases, and 8 bases stayed unmatched. The CDR3 contains 16 residues. The CDR3 reads CASSAADRGFNQPQHF. The CDR3 region has the DNA TGTGCCAGCAGTGCGGCGGACAGGGGATTCAATCAGCCCCAGCATTTT.

This clonotype was found a few times. The chain has TRBV6-5 and TRBJ2-2, with TRBD1 matching 7 bases. Losses at the gene ends were 0 bases for V and 6 bases for J; bases not matched to a gene: 7. The CDR3 totals 16 residues. Germline CDR1 reads MNHEY; CDR2 reads SVGAGI. The CDR3 region has the DNA TGTGCCAGCAGTTACTCTCAGGGGGATAAGTCCGGGGAGCTGTTTTTT. Translation gives CASSYSQGDKSGELFF.

This clonotype appeared many times. This rearrangement joins TRBV30 to TRBJ2-5; 9 nucleotides agree with TRBD2. The CDR3 length is 14 residues. Looked up from germline, CDR1 is GTSNPN and CDR2 is SVGIG (reference sequence). V was pared by 7 bases and J by 4 bases, with 10 bases of the junction left unmatched. CDR3 amino acids: CASLAGGLGETQYF. The CDR3 nucleotides are TGTGCCTCTTTGGCGGGGGGGCTGGGAGAGACCCAGTACTTC.

The sample holds many counts of this clonotype. V gene TRBV20-1 combines with J gene TRBJ2-5; 11 nucleotides line up with TRBD2. Germline V lookup: CDR1 DFQATT, CDR2 SNEGSKA (reference sequence). The CDR3 is made up of 16 amino acids. The junction had 5 bases not matched to a gene; V was cut back by 2 bases and J by 0 bases. The CDR3 bases are TGCAGTGCTAGACGCGCTAGCGGGGGGCACCAAGAGACCCAGTACTTC. Its translation: CSARRASGGHQETQYF.

In nucleotides, the CDR3 is TGTGCCATCAGGGATGGCGATCGGGGGTTGGACTCACCCCTCCACTTT. The encoded protein is CAIRDGDRGLDSPLHF. This chain connects TRBV10-3 to TRBJ1-6; maybe TRBD1 (5 bases). Germline V gives CDR1 ENHRY, CDR2 SYGVKD. The CDR3 covers 16 residues. Trimming cost V 6 bases and J 10 bases, with 22 bases left between them.

There are many counts of this clonotype. The V and J genes are TRBV12-3 or TRBV12-4 and TRBJ2-1; D may be TRBD2 (5 bases). The CDR3 is 13 amino acids. V lost 5 bases and J 4 bases, leaving 9 bases between the germline ends. The DNA for the CDR3 is TGTGCCAGCAGTCTGAGGGAGTACAATGAGCAGTTCTTC. Its translation: CASSLREYNEQFF.

This clonotype showed up many times. The genes are TRBV2 and TRBJ1-3; tentatively, D is TRBD1 (5 bases). This CDR3 has 16 amino acids. The V gene's germline CDR1 is SNHLY and CDR2 FYNNEI. The germline V and J ends were trimmed by 5 bases and 4 bases, with 18 bases remaining between them. CDR3 bases: TGTGCCAGCAGTCGAAGAGGCAGGGAGAGAGGAAACACCATATATTTT. Its translation: CASSRRGRERGNTIYF. Drawing the rest from reference TRBV2 and TRBJ1-3, the complete variable domain is EPEVTQTPSHQVTQMGQEVILRCVPISNHLYFYWYRQILGQKVEFLVSFYNNEISEKSEIFDDQFSVERPDGSNFTLKIRSTKLEDSAMYFCASSRRGRERGNTIYFGEGSWLTVV.

The J gene is TRBJ2-2, the V gene TRBV5-5, with TRBD1 as a possible D gene (7 bases). The CDR3 runs 16 residues. The V and J ends lost 6 bases and 1 base respectively, with 16 bases between them. CDR1 and CDR2 (germline): SGHKS, YYEKEE (reference sequence). In DNA, the CDR3 is TGTGCCAGCATCCCCGGGAGACAGGGGAACACCGGGGAGCTGTTTTTT. This translates into CASIPGRQGNTGELFF.

This clonotype showed up many times. This sequence joins TRBV20-1 and TRBJ2-3, with 15 bases matching TRBD2. The germline gives CDR1 DFQATT, CDR2 SNEGSKA (reference sequence). With 6 bases clipped from V and 2 bases from J, the junction kept 12 bases outside the gene matches. The CDR3 has 18 amino acids. In nucleotides, the CDR3 is TGCAGTGCCAGCGGTCTGGGACTAGCGGGGGGCTTCACAGATACGCAGTATTTT. Translating gives CSASGLGLAGGFTDTQYF.

This clonotype was seen at least ten times. This chain links TRBV29-1 with TRBJ1-2; perhaps TRBD1 as D (5 bases). Per the germline V gene, CDR1 is SQVTM and CDR2 is ANQGSEA. The V end was cut by 3 bases, the J end by 8 bases, with 10 bases between. The CDR3 consists of 11 residues. The CDR3 reads CSVDRVEGYTF. CDR3 nucleotide sequence: TGCAGCGTTGACAGGGTCGAGGGCTACACCTTC. Supplemented by reference TRBV29-1 and TRBJ1-2, the full variable domain reads SAVISQKPSRDICQRGTSLTIQCQVDSQVTMMFWYRQQPGQSLTLIATANQGSEATYESGFVIDKFPISRPNLTFSTLTVSNMSPEDSSIYLCSVDRVEGYTFGSGTRLTVV.

This clonotype was observed many times. This chain links TRBV7-9 with TRBJ2-7, with D perhaps being TRBD1 or TRBD2 (5 bases each). Germline loops: CDR1 SEHNR, CDR2 FQNEAQ (reference sequence). This CDR3 region has 13 residues. Trimming removed 5 bases at V and 7 bases at J, with 15 bases between. The CDR3 sequence: CASSEGRWVEQYF. The CDR3 nucleotides read TGTGCCAGCAGCGAGGGACGGTGGGTTGAGCAGTACTTC.

The table lists this clonotype with many counts. This chain connects TRBV7-9 to TRBJ2-1; D is ambiguous. Per the germline V gene, CDR1 is SEHNR and CDR2 is FQNEAQ (reference sequence). The CDR3 consists of 12 residues. Between the trimmed V and J ends, which lost 5 bases and 6 bases, there was a span of 8 bases. CDR3 DNA sequence: TGTGCCAGCAGCGTACTGATCAATGAGCAGTTCTTC. Translated, it gives CASSVLINEQFF. Variable domain in full (rest from reference TRBV7-9 and TRBJ2-1): DTGVSQNPRHKITKRGQNVTFRCDPISEHNRLYWYRQTLGQGPEFLTYFQNEAQLEKSRLLSDRFSAERPKGSFSTLEIQRTEQGDSAMYLCASSVLINEQFFGPGTRLTVL.

This clonotype was found many times. The chain employs TRBV28 and TRBJ1-2, with TRBD1 matching 9 bases. Germline-derived CDR1 and CDR2 are MDHEN and SYDVKM. The trim removed 5 bases at V and 8 bases at J, leaving 9 bases unmatched. The CDR3 is made up of 14 amino acids. The CDR3 DNA sequence: TGTGCCAGCAGTCCGGGGGGGACAGGGTACGGCTACACCTTC. Protein: CASSPGGTGYGYTF.

This clonotype was observed at least ten times. The chain couples TRBV28 to TRBJ1-2; a weak D match, TRBD1 (5 bases). Germline CDR1 reads MDHEN; CDR2 reads SYDVKM. The CDR3 totals 16 residues. Trimming took 2 bases from V and 8 from J, leaving 21 bases between them. The CDR3 reads CASSLNAASLGGGYTF. The CDR3 nucleotides are TGTGCCAGCAGTTTAAACGCCGCTTCACTGGGGGGGGGCTACACCTTC.